These T cell receptor beta chains were read from a single sample in a study of cytomegalovirus exposure and HLA in healthy donors. Method: immunoSEQ multiplex PCR; TCRdb's copy keeps in-frame clones and lacks some. The sample lists hundreds of thousands of clones; 76% were seen once. The sequencing input was PBMCs. Receptors originate from a man aged 18 to 35 in good health and CMV-seronegative. The CDR3 runs from the conserved cysteine through the conserved F or W. The order of the fields is D gene, clone size, J gene, V gene, CDR3 DNA, CDR3 protein. D genes are given only for firm matches. The size of a clone is reported for some rows only, either as once, few or many, or as a class for expanded clones.

D: TRBD2; size: -; J: TRBJ2-1; V: TRBV7-2; DNA: TGTGCCAGCAGACAGACTAGCGCGGCGGGCTCCTACAATGAGCAGTTCTTC; CDR3: CASRQTSAAGSYNEQFF
D: -; size: -; J: TRBJ2-7; V: TRBV15; DNA: TGTGCCACCAGCAGAGATATTGCAGGGGCTAGGAACGAGCAGTACTTC; CDR3: CATSRDIAGARNEQYF
D: TRBD2; size: -; J: TRBJ2-7; V: TRBV4-1; DNA: TGCGCCAGCAGCCCCGTAGGGACTAGCGGTTACGAGCAGTACTTC; CDR3: CASSPVGTSGYEQYF
D: -; size: -; J: TRBJ1-5; V: TRBV7-8; DNA: TGTGCCAGCAGCCTAACCCGTGGGCCCCAGCATTTT; CDR3: CASSLTRGPQHF
D: -; size: -; J: TRBJ2-5; V: TRBV9; DNA: TGTGCCAGCAGCGTTACCGTTGCGGGCCAAGAGACCCAGTACTTC; CDR3: CASSVTVAGQETQYF
D: TRBD2; size: -; J: TRBJ2-7; V: TRBV5-1; DNA: TGCGCCAGCAGCTTGCATTCCGGACTAGCGGGAGGGCCCTCCTACGAGCAGTACTTC; CDR3: CASSLHSGLAGGPSYEQYF
D: TRBD2; size: -; J: TRBJ2-3; V: TRBV27; DNA: TGTGCCAGCAGCCGTAGATCTAGCGGGAGTAGGGCAGATACGCAGTATTTT; CDR3: CASSRRSSGSRADTQYF
D: -; size: -; J: TRBJ2-3; V: TRBV9; DNA: TGTGCCAGCAGCCGGGGGGCGAGGTCAGATACGCAGTATTTT; CDR3: CASSRGARSDTQYF
D: -; size: -; J: TRBJ1-2; V: TRBV28; DNA: TGTGCCACCACAGACGGTTATGGCTACACCTTC; CDR3: CATTDGYGYTF
D: -; size: -; J: TRBJ1-5; V: TRBV4-1; DNA: TGCGCCAGCAGCCAAGGAAAGGGGAGGCAGCCCCAGCATTTT; CDR3: CASSQGKGRQPQHF
D: TRBD1; size: once; J: TRBJ1-3; V: TRBV28; DNA: TGTGCCAGCAGATTCTCTGCGGACTTGACAGGGACTGGAAACACCATATATTTT; CDR3: CASRFSADLTGTGNTIYF
D: -; size: -; J: TRBJ1-1; V: TRBV4-1; DNA: TGCGCCAGCAGCCAAATGGGAGGCTTGAACACTGAAGCTTTCTTT; CDR3: CASSQMGGLNTEAFF
D: -; size: -; J: TRBJ1-1; V: TRBV27; DNA: TGTGCCAGCAGTAAGAGGTTGAACACTGAAGCTTTCTTT; CDR3: CASSKRLNTEAFF
D: -; size: -; J: TRBJ2-7; V: TRBV28; DNA: TGTGCCAGCAGAGCGACAGTACCTGGGTTTGAGCAGTACTTC; CDR3: CASRATVPGFEQYF
D: -; size: -; J: TRBJ2-7; V: TRBV18; DNA: TGTGCCAGCTCGGAGGGAGTCTCCTACGAGCAGTACTTC; CDR3: CASSEGVSYEQYF
D: -; size: -; J: TRBJ2-5; V: TRBV6-1; DNA: TGTGCCAGCAGTGAATCGGCGGGCGCGCAAGAGACCCAGTACTTC; CDR3: CASSESAGAQETQYF
D: -; size: -; J: TRBJ2-2; V: TRBV28; DNA: TGTGCCAGCACGGACTCGGCTGGGGAGCTGTTTTTT; CDR3: CASTDSAGELFF
D: TRBD1; size: -; J: TRBJ1-2; V: TRBV19; DNA: TGTGCCAGTACCCGGGACAGGGAGAGGTATGGCTACACCTTC; CDR3: CASTRDRERYGYTF
D: -; size: -; J: TRBJ1-1; V: TRBV6-5; DNA: TGTGCCAGCAGTTACTTAATCACAGGGAGAAATGAAGCTTTCTTT; CDR3: CASSYLITGRNEAFF
D: -; size: -; J: TRBJ2-5; V: TRBV4-1; DNA: TGCGCCAGCAGCCACCCAAAAGGGGGACAAGAGACCCAGTACTTC; CDR3: CASSHPKGGQETQYF
D: TRBD2; size: -; J: TRBJ2-4; V: TRBV9; DNA: TGTGCCAGCAGCCCGACTCCGGGACTAGCAAACATTCAGTACTTC; CDR3: CASSPTPGLANIQYF
D: TRBD2; size: -; J: TRBJ2-5; V: TRBV7-2; DNA: TGTGCCAGCACCCCTTGGAGAACGGGAGGACTACAAGAGACCCAGTACTTC; CDR3: CASTPWRTGGLQETQYF
D: TRBD2; size: -; J: TRBJ2-7; V: TRBV7-9; DNA: TGTTCCAGCAGCTTAATAGGGGGTGCTAGCGGGAGGTCCTACGAGCAGTACTTC; CDR3: CSSSLIGGASGRSYEQYF
D: -; size: once; J: TRBJ2-3; V: TRBV2; DNA: TGTGCCAGCGGCGGGCACACAGATACGCAGTATTTT; CDR3: CASGGHTDTQYF
D: TRBD2; size: -; J: TRBJ2-7; V: TRBV19; DNA: TGTGCCAGTAGTATAGGCGTCGGGGGGGGCGAGCAGTACTTC; CDR3: CASSIGVGGGEQYF
D: -; size: -; J: TRBJ1-4; V: TRBV5-1; DNA: TGCGCCAGCAGCGATCAAAGGGGGGGAACTAATGAAAAACTGTTTTTT; CDR3: CASSDQRGGTNEKLFF
D: -; size: -; J: TRBJ1-3; V: TRBV7-5; DNA: TGTGCCAGAAGCTTAGATGCTCGACACCCGTTCGGAAACACCATATATTTT; CDR3: CARSLDARHPFGNTIYF
D: -; size: -; J: TRBJ2-1; V: TRBV29-1; DNA: TGCAGCGTTGACGAGGACAGCTACAATGAGCAGTTCTTC; CDR3: CSVDEDSYNEQFF
D: TRBD2; size: -; J: TRBJ2-1; V: TRBV7-9; DNA: TGTGCCAGCAGCCCCACGGCTAGCGGGCACAATGAGCAGTTCTTC; CDR3: CASSPTASGHNEQFF
D: -; size: -; J: TRBJ2-7; V: TRBV25-1; DNA: TGTGCCAGCAGTGAATTTAACTATCAAAGCTCCTACGAGCAGTACTTC; CDR3: CASSEFNYQSSYEQYF
D: TRBD1; size: -; J: TRBJ2-1; V: TRBV28; DNA: TGTGCCAGTACAACCGGGACAGACTACAATGAGCAGTTCTTC; CDR3: CASTTGTDYNEQFF
D: TRBD2; size: -; J: TRBJ2-7; V: TRBV7-6; DNA: TGTGCCAGCAGCTCAATAGCGGGGGTCAATCCTTACGAGCAGTACTTC; CDR3: CASSSIAGVNPYEQYF
D: TRBD2; size: few; J: TRBJ2-2; V: TRBV6-6; DNA: TGTGCCAGCCGGACTAGCGGGTTGAACACCGGGGAGCTGTTTTTT; CDR3: CASRTSGLNTGELFF
D: -; size: -; J: TRBJ2-1; V: TRBV7-6; DNA: TGTGCCAGCAGCTCGCAAACAGTCAGCTCCTACAATGAGCAGTTCTTC; CDR3: CASSSQTVSSYNEQFF
D: -; size: -; J: TRBJ2-3; V: TRBV10-1; DNA: TGCGCCAGCAGTCAGGGATGGGATACGCAGTATTTT; CDR3: CASSQGWDTQYF
D: -; size: few; J: TRBJ1-5; V: TRBV30; DNA: TGTGCCTGGAGTGCAGGGGGCAATCAGCCCCAGCATTTT; CDR3: CAWSAGGNQPQHF
D: -; size: -; J: TRBJ2-5; V: TRBV7-9; DNA: TGTGCCAGCAGCTTAGGAACCGAGTCGGAGACCCAGTACTTC; CDR3: CASSLGTESETQYF
D: TRBD2; size: -; J: TRBJ2-7; V: TRBV29-1; DNA: TGCAGCGTTGTGGGGGCTAGCGGGAGGCCGAGTGACGAGCAGTACTTC; CDR3: CSVVGASGRPSDEQYF
D: TRBD2; size: -; J: TRBJ2-1; V: TRBV7-6; DNA: TGTGCCAGCAGCCTACAGGGGACTAGCGGGAGGGCCATAAGGTACAATGAGCAGTTCTTC; CDR3: CASSLQGTSGRAIRYNEQFF